This T cell receptor beta chain was recovered during a study of blood T cell repertoires in COVID-19. Across the whole study: Sources were T cells, B-cell-depleted T cells, or PBMCs; the material itself was cDNA or gDNA.

TCRdb keeps only in-frame clones here, not all; method: immunoSEQ multiplex PCR. The data show 170,000 or so clones, about 80% seen once. Germline V CDR1 and CDR2: SGHDT, YYEEEE. The V end lost 0 bases, the J end lost 2 bases, and 8 bases lay between the germline ends. The CDR3 spans 14 residues. This receptor was obtained from a woman aged 70 to 79 with acute or convalescent COVID-19. The chain has TRBV5-6 and TRBJ1-2; D is undetermined. The sequenced sample consisted of peripheral blood. The CDR3 nucleotides are TGTGCCAGCAGCTTGGGACGGGGAAACTATGGCTACACCTTC. Amino acids: CASSLGRGNYGYTF.